The following is a T cell receptor (beta chain) sequence with its context. The entry originates in a study of blood T cell repertoires in COVID-19. Background on the study: T cells, B-cell-depleted T cells, or PBMCs supplied cDNA or gDNA.

As handled by the study authors: How many nucleated cells were present was estimated from reference gene primer amplification. The method was immunoSEQ multiplex PCR; TCRdb's version includes in-frame clones alone and lacks a portion of them. V, J and clone size are taken as reported in that table, and D and trimming were inferred from the DNA itself. Of about 280,000 clones detected, approximately 85% appear once; the ten largest clones hold just under 9.5%. Germline V lookup: CDR1 SGHVS, CDR2 FQNEAQ. Trimming removed 5 bases from V and 3 bases from J; junction bases left unmatched: 3. The CDR3 loop spans 13 amino acids.

The chain recombines TRBV7-8 with TRBJ2-5; 7 bases align to TRBD1. Sequencing was performed on peripheral blood. The clonotype was recovered from a man between 18 and 29 years old with active or convalescent COVID-19. In DNA form, the CDR3 reads TGTGCCAGCAGCCCACAGGGGAAAGAGACCCAGTACTTC. Translation: CASSPQGKETQYF.